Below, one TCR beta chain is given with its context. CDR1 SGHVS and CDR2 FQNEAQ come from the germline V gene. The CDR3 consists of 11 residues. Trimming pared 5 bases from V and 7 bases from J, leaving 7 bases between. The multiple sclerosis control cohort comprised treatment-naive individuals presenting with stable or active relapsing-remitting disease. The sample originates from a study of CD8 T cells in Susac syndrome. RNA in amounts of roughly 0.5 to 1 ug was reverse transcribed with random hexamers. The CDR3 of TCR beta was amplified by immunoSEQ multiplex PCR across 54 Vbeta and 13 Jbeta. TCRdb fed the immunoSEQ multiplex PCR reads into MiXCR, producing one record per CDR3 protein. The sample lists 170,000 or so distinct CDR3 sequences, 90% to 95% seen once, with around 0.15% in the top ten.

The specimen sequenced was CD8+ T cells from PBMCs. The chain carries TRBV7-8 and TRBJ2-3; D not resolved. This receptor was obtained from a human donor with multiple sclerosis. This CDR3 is CASSPTHTQYF. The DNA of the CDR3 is TGTGCCAGCAGCCCCACCCATACGCAGTATTTT.